The entry that follows covers one T cell receptor (beta chain) sequence. The sample carries other DNA sequences with the same CDR3. CDR1 LNHNV and CDR2 YYDKDF come from the germline V gene (reference sequence). CDR3 length: 13 residues. The V gene end was trimmed by 5 bases and the J gene end by 3 bases; junction bases not matched to a gene: 0. Replicate PCRs run on sorted subsets employed 200 to 250 ng DNA, some 33,000 T cell genomes. TCRdb's table, derived via immunoSEQ multiplex PCR, lists solely in-frame clones and lacks some. The data show around 1,900,000 clones, 85% to 95% seen once. CD45RO negativity and positive selection for CCR7 defined naive CD8 cells, a population that excluded terminally differentiated effector memory CD45RA+ cells. These data originate in a study of shared clonotypes between healthy human individuals.

The sequenced sample consisted of naive CD8+ T cells from PBMCs. This rearrangement joins TRBV15 to TRBJ2-7; TRBD1 matches at 11 bases. The receptor comes from a man aged 18 to 29 in good health. Some clones in this sample may be carry-over from other donors' samples. CDR3 sequence reads: CATSGTGGYEQYF. The CDR3 DNA follows: TGTGCCACCAGCGGGACAGGGGGCTACGAGCAGTACTTC.